The entry below describes one T cell receptor (beta chain). Germline values: CDR1 MDHEN, CDR2 SYDVKM. Between the trimmed V and J ends, which lost 3 bases and 4 bases, there was a span of 13 bases. This CDR3 is 14 amino acids long. This record belongs to a study of T cell changes during pregnancy in multiple sclerosis. Profiled with immunoSEQ multiplex PCR; TCRdb holds only in-frame clones, not every one. The table has about 96,000 clones, approximately 92% seen once. V gene TRBV28 combines with J gene TRBJ2-7; perhaps TRBD1 as D (5 bases). Sequencing used peripheral blood, obtained in the first trimester of pregnancy. The sequence came from a female donor with multiple sclerosis, enrolled in a pregnancy study. The CDR3 DNA reads as TGTGCCAGCAGTTTTTCCCAGGGTGGGTACGAGCAGTACTTC. Protein sequence: CASSFSQGGYEQYF.